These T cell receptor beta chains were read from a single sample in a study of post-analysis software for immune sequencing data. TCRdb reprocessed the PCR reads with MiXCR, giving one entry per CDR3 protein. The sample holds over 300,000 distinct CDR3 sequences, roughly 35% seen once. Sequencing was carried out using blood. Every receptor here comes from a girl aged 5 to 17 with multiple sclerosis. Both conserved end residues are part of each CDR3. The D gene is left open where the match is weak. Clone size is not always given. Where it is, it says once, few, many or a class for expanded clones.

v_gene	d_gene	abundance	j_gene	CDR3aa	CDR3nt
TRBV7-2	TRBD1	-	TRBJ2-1	CASSSPTHRGNEQFF	TGTGCCAGCAGCTCACCTACTCACAGGGGAAATGAGCAGTTCTTC
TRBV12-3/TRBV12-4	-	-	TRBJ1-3	CASSPGQLVSGNTIYF	TGTGCCAGCAGTCCCGGGCAGCTCGTCTCTGGAAACACCATATATTTT
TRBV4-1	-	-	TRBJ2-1	CASSQDSTEYFYNEQFF	TGCGCCAGCAGCCAAGATTCGACCGAGTACTTCTACAATGAGCAGTTCTTC
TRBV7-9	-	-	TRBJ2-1	CASSSTLRDPNEQFF	TGTGCCAGCAGCTCTACCCTCCGGGACCCCAATGAGCAGTTCTTC
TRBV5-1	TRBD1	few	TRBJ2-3	CASSTGTGAMNTQYF	TGCGCCAGCAGCACCGGAACAGGGGCGATGAATACGCAGTATTTT
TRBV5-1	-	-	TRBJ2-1	CASSSSQVHNEQFF	TGCGCCAGCAGCTCCTCCCAGGTACACAATGAGCAGTTCTTC
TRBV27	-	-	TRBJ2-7	CASRGFGGYEQYF	TGTGCCAGCAGGGGATTTGGTGGCTACGAGCAGTACTTC
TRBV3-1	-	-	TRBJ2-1	CASSSEDPRVNEQFF	TGTGCCAGCAGCTCGGAAGACCCACGAGTGAATGAGCAGTTCTTC
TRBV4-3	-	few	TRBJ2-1	CASSQDPDMGYNEQFF	TGCGCCAGCAGCCAAGATCCGGATATGGGGTACAATGAGCAGTTCTTC
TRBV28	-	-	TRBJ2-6	CASRPDSAQRSSGANVLTF	TGTGCCAGCAGACCCGATTCGGCACAGAGAAGCTCTGGGGCCAACGTCCTGACTTTC
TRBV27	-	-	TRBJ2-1	CASSDPWDEQFF	TGTGCCAGCTCGGACCCTTGGGATGAGCAGTTCTTC
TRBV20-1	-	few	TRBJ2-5	CSVSPTLKQQYF	TGCAGTGTCTCGCCTACCCTTAAGCAGCAGTACTTC
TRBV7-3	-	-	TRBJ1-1	CASSLSPGRDTEAFF	TGTGCCAGCAGCTTATCGCCAGGGAGGGACACTGAAGCTTTCTTT
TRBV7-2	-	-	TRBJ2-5	CASSLDRAGAGETQYF	TGTGCCAGCAGCTTAGACCGGGCGGGGGCTGGGGAGACCCAGTACTTC
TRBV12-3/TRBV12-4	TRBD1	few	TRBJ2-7	CASSFAGTGPYEQYF	TGTGCCAGCAGTTTTGCGGGGACAGGGCCCTACGAGCAGTACTTC
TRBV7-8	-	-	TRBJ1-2	CASSSNNFCTF	TGTGCCAGCAGCTCGAACAACTTCTGCACCTTC
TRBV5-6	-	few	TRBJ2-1	CASSLKVGPRDEQFF	TGTGCCAGCAGCTTGAAGGTGGGTCCCAGGGATGAGCAGTTCTTC
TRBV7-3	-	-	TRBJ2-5	CASSSARGETQYF	TGTGCCAGCAGCTCGGCCCGGGGCGAGACCCAGTACTTC
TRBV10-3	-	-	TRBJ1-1	CAIRGNTEAFF	TGTGCCATCAGGGGAAACACTGAAGCTTTCTTT
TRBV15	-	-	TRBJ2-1	CATSVDSNSYNEQFF	TGTGCCACCAGCGTGGACAGCAACTCCTACAATGAGCAGTTCTTC
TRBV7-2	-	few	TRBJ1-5	CASSLSGTLYSNQPQHF	TGTGCCAGCAGCTTGTCCGGGACACTTTATAGCAATCAGCCCCAGCATTTT
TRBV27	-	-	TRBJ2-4	CASGLGGGLQRDAQYF	TGTGCCAGCGGTTTAGGGGGCGGCCTCCAGCGGGACGCGCAGTACTTC
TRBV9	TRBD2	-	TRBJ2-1	CASSVEGLAPNEQFF	TGTGCCAGCAGCGTAGAGGGACTAGCTCCCAATGAGCAGTTCTTC
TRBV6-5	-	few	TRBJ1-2	CASSYGTNYGYTF	TGTGCCAGCAGTTACGGTACTAACTATGGCTACACCTTC
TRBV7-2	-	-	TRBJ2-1	CASSLLAYNEQFF	TGTGCCAGCAGCTTACTCGCCTACAATGAGCAGTTCTTC
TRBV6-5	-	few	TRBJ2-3	CASSPSFTASTDTQYF	TGTGCCAGCAGTCCCTCTTTTACCGCCTCCACAGATACGCAGTATTTT
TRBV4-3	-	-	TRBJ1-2	CASSQDAYPLYGYTF	TGCGCCAGCAGCCAAGACGCTTACCCCCTCTATGGCTACACCTTC
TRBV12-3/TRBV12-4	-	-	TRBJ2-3	CAGSSGWDTQYF	TGTGCCGGCAGTTCAGGATGGGATACGCAGTATTTT
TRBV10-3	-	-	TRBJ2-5	CAISESEGTQYF	TGTGCCATCAGTGAGTCGGAGGGGACCCAGTACTTC
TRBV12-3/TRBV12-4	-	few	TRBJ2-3	CASSLPVPGPRTDTQYF	TGTGCCAGCAGTCTTCCGGTCCCGGGACCCCGGACAGATACGCAGTATTTT
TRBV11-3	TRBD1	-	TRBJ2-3	CASSPGDRGRPDTQYF	TGTGCCAGCAGCCCAGGGGACAGGGGGCGGCCAGATACGCAGTATTTT
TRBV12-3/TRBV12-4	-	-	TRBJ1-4	CASGQLGGEKLFF	TGTGCCAGCGGGCAGTTGGGGGGGGAAAAACTGTTTTTT
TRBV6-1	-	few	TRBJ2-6	CASSVSLQNSGANVLTF	TGTGCCAGCAGTGTCTCGCTACAGAACTCTGGGGCCAACGTCCTGACTTTC
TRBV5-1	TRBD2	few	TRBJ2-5	CASSDTSGQETQYF	TGCGCCAGCAGCGACACTAGCGGCCAAGAGACCCAGTACTTC
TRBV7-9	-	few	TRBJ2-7	CASSPFDRYEQYF	TGTGCCAGCAGCCCCTTCGACAGGTACGAGCAGTACTTC
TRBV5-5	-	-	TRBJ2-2	CASSFEGFPGELFF	TGTGCCAGCAGCTTTGAAGGATTCCCCGGGGAGCTGTTTTTT
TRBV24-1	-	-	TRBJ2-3	CATSDFADTQYF	TGTGCCACCAGTGATTTCGCAGATACGCAGTATTTT
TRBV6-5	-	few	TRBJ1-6	CASSYSGRDSPLHF	TGTGCCAGCAGTTACTCGGGCAGGGATTCACCCCTCCACTTT
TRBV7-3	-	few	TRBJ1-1	CASSFTQNTEAFF	TGTGCCAGCAGCTTTACACAGAACACTGAAGCTTTCTTT